This T cell receptor beta chain is from a study of T cells after yellow fever vaccination. The table lists this clonotype with a few counts. TCRdb independently ran MiXCR on the 5' RACE reads; one entry per CDR3 protein. Here the sample spans around 250,000 distinct CDR3 sequences, less than 8.5% being singletons. CDR1 and CDR2 (germline): SGHTA, FQGTGA. The CDR3 totals 14 residues. V was shortened by 5 bases and J by 0 bases, with 11 bases between the two germline ends. The chain is built from TRBV7-3 and TRBJ2-7; no clear D. This receptor was taken from a man in his thirties or forties who received the YFV17D yellow fever vaccine. Sequenced material: CD4+ T cells sorted from PBMCs, taken 15 days after the yellow fever booster vaccination. The CDR3, as DNA: TGTGCCAGCAGCCACGGACCAAACTCCTACGAGCAGTACTTC. This sequence encodes CASSHGPNSYEQYF.